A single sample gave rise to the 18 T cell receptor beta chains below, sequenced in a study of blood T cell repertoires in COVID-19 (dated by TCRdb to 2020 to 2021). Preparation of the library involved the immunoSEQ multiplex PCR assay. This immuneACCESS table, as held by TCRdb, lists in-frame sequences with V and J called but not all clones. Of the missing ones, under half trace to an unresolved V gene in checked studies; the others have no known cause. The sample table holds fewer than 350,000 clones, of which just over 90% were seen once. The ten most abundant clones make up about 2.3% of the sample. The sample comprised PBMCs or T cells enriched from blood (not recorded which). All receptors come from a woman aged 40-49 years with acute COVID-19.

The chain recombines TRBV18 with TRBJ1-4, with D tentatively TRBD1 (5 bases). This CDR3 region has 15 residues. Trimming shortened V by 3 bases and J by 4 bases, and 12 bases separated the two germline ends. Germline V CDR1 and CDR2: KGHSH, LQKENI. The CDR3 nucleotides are TGTGCCAGCTCACCGGAACAGGCCCTTAATGAAAAACTGTTTTTT. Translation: CASSPEQALNEKLFF.

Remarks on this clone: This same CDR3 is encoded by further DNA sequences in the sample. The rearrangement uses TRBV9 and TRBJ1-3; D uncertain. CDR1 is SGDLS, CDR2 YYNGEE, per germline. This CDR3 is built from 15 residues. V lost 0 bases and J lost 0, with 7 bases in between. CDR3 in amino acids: CASSVAGTSGNTIYF. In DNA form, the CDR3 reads TGTGCCAGCAGCGTAGCCGGTACCTCTGGAAACACCATATATTTT.

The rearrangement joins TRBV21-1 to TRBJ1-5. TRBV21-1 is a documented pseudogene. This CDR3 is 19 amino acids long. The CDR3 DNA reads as TGTGCCAGCAGCAATAAGGGGGGGGGACACGGAATTTGCAATCAGCCCCAGCATTTT. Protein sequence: CASSNKGGGHGICNQPQHF.

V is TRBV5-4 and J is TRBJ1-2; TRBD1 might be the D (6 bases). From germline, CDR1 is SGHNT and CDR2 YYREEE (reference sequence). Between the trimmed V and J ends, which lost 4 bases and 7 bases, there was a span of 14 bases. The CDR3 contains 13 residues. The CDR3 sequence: CASSGRGGSGYTF. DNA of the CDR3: TGTGCCAGCAGCGGGCGGGGGGGCAGTGGCTACACCTTC.

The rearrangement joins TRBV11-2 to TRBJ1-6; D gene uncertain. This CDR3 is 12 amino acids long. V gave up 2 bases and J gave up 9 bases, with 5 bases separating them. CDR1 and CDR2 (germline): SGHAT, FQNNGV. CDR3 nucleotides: TGTGCCAGCAGCTTACCGCGTTCACCCCTCCACTTT. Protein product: CASSLPRSPLHF. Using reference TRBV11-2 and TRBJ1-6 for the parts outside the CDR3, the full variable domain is EAGVAQSPRYKIIEKRQSVAFWCNPISGHATLYWYQQILGQGPKLLIQFQNNGVVDDSQLPKDRFSAERLKGVDSTLKIQPAKLEDSAVYLCASSLPRSPLHFGNGTRLTVT.

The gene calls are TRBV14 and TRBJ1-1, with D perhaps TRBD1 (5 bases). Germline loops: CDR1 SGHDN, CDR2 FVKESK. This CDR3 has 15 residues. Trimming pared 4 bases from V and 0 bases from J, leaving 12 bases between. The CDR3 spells CASSPLDRVNTEAFF. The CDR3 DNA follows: TGTGCCAGCAGCCCGCTCGACAGAGTGAACACTGAAGCTTTCTTT.

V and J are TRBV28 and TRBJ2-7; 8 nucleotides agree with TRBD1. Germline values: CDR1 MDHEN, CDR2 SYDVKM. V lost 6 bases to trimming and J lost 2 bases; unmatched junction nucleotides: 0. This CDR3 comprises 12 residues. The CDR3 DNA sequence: TGTGCCAGCAGGACAGGGGCCTACGAGCAGTACTTC. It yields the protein CASRTGAYEQYF.

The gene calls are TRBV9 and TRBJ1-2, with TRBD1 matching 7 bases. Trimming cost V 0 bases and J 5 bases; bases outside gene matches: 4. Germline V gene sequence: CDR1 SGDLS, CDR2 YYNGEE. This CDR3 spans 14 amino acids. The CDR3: CASSVEGARYGYTF. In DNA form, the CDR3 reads TGTGCCAGCAGCGTAGAGGGGGCGCGGTATGGCTACACCTTC.

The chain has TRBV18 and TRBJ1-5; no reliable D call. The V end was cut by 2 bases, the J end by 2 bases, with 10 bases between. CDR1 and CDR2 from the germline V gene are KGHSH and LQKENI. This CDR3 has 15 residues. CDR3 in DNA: TGTGCCAGCTCACCAACCCCGGGTGGCAATCAGCCCCAGCATTTT. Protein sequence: CASSPTPGGNQPQHF.

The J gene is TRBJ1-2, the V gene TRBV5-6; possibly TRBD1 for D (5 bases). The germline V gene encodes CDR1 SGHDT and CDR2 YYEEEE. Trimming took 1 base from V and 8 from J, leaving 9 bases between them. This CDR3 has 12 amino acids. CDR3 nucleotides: TGTGCCAGCAGCTTGTGGGGGGAAGGCTACACCTTC. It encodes CASSLWGEGYTF.

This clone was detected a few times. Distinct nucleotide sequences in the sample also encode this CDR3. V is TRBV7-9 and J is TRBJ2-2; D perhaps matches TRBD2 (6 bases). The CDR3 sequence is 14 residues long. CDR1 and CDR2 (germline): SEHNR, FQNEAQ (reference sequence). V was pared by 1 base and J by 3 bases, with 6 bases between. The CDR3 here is CASSLERDTGELFF. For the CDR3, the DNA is TGTGCCAGCAGCTTAGAGCGGGACACCGGGGAGCTGTTTTTT.

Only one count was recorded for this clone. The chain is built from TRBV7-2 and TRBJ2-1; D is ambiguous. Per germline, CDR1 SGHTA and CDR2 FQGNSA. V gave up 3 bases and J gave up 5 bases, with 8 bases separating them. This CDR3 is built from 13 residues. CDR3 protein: CASSFSVDNEQFF. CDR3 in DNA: TGTGCCAGCAGCTTCTCGGTAGACAATGAGCAGTTCTTC.

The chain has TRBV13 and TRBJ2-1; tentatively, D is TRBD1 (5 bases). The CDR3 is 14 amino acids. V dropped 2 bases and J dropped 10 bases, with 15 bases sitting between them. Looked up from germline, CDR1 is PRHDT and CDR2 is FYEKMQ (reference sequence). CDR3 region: CASSLLVGAQEQFF. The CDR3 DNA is TGTGCCAGCAGCTTATTGGTAGGGGCGCAGGAGCAGTTCTTC.

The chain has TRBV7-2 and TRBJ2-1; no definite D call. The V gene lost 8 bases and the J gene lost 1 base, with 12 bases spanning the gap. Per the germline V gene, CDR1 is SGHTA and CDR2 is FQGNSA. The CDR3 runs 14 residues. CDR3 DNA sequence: TGTGCCAGCTCTCTGGTGGCTTCCTACAATGAGCAGTTCTTC. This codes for CASSLVASYNEQFF.

CDR3 sequence: CASSLLTGSYGYTF. CDR3 sequence (DNA): TGTGCCAGCAGCTTGTTAACAGGGAGCTATGGCTACACCTTC. The rearrangement uses TRBV5-5 and TRBJ1-2, with D tentatively TRBD1 (6 bases). Deletions cut 1 base from V and 4 bases from J, with 11 bases between. The CDR3 runs 14 residues. Looked up from germline, CDR1 is SGHKS and CDR2 is YYEKEE (reference sequence).

The CDR3 DNA reads as TGTGCCAGCAGCCGAGGGATTGTCTATGGCTACACCTTC. Residues: CASSRGIVYGYTF. The V gene is TRBV3-1 (or the pseudogene TRBV3-2), the J gene TRBJ1-2, with D uncertain. Germline V CDR1 and CDR2: LGHDT, YNNKEL (reference sequence). V lost 4 bases and J lost 4, with 10 bases in between. The CDR3 consists of 13 residues.

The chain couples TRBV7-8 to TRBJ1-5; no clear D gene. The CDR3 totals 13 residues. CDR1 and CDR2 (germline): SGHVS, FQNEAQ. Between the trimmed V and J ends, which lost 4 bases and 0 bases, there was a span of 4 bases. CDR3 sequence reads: CASSSSSNQPQHF. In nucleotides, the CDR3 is TGTGCCAGCAGCTCCAGTAGCAATCAGCCCCAGCATTTT.

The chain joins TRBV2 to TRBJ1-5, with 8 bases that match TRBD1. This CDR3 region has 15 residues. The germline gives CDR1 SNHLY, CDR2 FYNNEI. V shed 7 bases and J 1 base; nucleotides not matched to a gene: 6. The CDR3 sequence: CASKRTGPSNQPQHF. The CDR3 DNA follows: TGTGCCAGCAAACGGACAGGGCCCAGCAATCAGCCCCAGCATTTT. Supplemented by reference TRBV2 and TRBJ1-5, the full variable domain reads EPEVTQTPSHQVTQMGQEVILRCVPISNHLYFYWYRQILGQKVEFLVSFYNNEISEKSEIFDDQFSVERPDGSNFTLKIRSTKLEDSAMYFCASKRTGPSNQPQHFGDGTRLSIL.